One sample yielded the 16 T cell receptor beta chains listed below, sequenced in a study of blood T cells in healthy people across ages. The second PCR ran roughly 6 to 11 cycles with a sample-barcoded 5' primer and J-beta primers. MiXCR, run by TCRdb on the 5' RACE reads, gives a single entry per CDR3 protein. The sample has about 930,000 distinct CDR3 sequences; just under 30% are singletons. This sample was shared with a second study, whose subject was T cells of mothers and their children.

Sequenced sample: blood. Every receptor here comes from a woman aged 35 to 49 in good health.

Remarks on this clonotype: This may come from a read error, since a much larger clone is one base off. The CDR3 nucleotides read TGCAGTGCTAGAGAGGGGCCCCACAACTATGGCTACACCTTC. Residues: CSAREGPHNYGYTF. The chain couples TRBV20-1 to TRBJ1-2; weak D call: TRBD1 (5 bases). Looked up from germline, CDR1 is DFQATT and CDR2 is SNEGSKA (reference sequence). The CDR3 sequence is 14 residues long. Trimming took off 0 bases at V and 2 bases at J, with 10 bases between the two ends.

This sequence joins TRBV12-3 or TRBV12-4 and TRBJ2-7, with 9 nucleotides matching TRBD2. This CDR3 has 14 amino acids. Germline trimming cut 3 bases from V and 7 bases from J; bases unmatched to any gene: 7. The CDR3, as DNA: TGTGCCAGCAGTTTTGGCGGGGGGGCCAATGAGCAGTACTTC. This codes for CASSFGGGANEQYF.

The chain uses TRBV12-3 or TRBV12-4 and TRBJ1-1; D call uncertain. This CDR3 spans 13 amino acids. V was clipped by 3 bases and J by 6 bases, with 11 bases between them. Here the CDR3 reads CASSFAGFAEAFF. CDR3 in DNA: TGTGCCAGCAGTTTTGCTGGGTTTGCTGAAGCTTTCTTT.

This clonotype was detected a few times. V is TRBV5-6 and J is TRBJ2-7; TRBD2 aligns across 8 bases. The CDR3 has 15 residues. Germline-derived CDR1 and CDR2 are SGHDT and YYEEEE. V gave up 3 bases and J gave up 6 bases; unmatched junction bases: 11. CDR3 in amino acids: CASSSGSGGFPEQYF. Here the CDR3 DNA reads TGTGCCAGCAGCTCGGGAAGCGGGGGTTTCCCCGAGCAGTACTTC.

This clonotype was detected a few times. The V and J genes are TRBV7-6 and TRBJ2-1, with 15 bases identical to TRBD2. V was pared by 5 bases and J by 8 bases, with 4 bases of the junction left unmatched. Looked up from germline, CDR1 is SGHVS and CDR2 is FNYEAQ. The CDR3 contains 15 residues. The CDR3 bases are TGTGCCAGCAGCCGGACTAGCGGGGGGGCCGATGAGCAGTTCTTC. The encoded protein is CASSRTSGGADEQFF.

CDR3 nucleotides: TGTGCCAGTAGTATTACGACAGGACGGTATGGGTATGGCTACACCTTC. Its protein product is CASSITTGRYGYGYTF. V is TRBV19 and J is TRBJ1-2; perhaps TRBD1 as D (6 bases). The CDR3 totals 16 residues. Germline lookup yields CDR1 LNHDA and CDR2 SQIVND (reference sequence). V was pared by 3 bases and J by 5 bases, with 19 bases between.

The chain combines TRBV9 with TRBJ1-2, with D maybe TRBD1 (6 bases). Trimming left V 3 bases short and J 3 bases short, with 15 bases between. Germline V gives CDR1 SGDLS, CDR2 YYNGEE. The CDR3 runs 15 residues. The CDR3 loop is CASSALDSPHYGYTF. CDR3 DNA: TGTGCCAGCAGCGCCTTGGACAGCCCTCACTATGGCTACACCTTC. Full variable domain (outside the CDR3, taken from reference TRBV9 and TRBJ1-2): DSGVTQTPKHLITATGQRVTLRCSPRSGDLSVYWYQQSLDQGLQFLIQYYNGEERAKGNILERFSAQQFPDLHSELNLSSLELGDSALYFCASSALDSPHYGYTFGSGTRLTVV.

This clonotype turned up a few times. CDR3 sequence (DNA): TGTGCCAGCACCCAGGCGGGGGACAGGGAAGGAGCTTTCTTT. Translated: CASTQAGDREGAFF. V and J are TRBV6-6 and TRBJ1-1, with 9 positions matching TRBD1. In germline, CDR1 is MNHNY, CDR2 SVGAGI (reference sequence). J gave up 10 bases and V 7 bases, and 13 bases lay outside the gene matches. The CDR3 is made up of 14 amino acids.

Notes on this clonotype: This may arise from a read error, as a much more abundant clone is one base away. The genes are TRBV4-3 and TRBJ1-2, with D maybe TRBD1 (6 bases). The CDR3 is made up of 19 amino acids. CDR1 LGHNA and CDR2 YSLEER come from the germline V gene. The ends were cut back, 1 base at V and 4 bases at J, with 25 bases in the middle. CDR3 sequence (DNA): TGCGCCAGCAGCCAAGGAGGAGAACCGGGACGGGGGCTGGCCTATGGCTACACCTTC. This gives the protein CASSQGGEPGRGLAYGYTF.

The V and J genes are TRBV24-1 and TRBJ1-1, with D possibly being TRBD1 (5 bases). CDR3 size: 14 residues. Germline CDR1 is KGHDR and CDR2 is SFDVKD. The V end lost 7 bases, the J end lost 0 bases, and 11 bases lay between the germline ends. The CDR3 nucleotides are TGTGCCACCAGGGCTACGACAGTGAACACTGAAGCTTTCTTT. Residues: CATRATTVNTEAFF.

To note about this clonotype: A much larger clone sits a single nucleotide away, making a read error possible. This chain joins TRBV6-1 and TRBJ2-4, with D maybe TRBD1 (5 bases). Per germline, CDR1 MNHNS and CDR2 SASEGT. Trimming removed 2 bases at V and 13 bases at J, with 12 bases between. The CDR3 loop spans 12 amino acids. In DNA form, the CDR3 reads TGTGCCAGCAGTGAAAAGGGGAATGAGCAGTACTTC. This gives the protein CASSEKGNEQYF.

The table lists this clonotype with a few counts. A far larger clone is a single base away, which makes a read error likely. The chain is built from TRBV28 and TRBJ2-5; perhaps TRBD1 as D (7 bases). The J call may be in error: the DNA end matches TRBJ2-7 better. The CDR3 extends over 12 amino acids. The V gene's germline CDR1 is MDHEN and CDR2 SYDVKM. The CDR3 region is CASSPGGCEQYF. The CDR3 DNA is TGTGCCAGCAGCCCAGGGGGGTGCGAGCAGTACTTC.

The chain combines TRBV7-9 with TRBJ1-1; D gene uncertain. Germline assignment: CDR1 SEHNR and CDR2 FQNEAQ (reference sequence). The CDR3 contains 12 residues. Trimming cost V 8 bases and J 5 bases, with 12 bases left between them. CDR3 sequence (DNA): TGTGCCAGCGATCCCGGGCTAACTGAAGCTTTCTTT. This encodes CASDPGLTEAFF.

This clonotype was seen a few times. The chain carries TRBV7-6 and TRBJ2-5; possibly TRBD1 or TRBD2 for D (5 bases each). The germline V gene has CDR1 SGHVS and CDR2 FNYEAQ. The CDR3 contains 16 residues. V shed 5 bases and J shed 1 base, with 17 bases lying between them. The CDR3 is CASSPGPGTLQETQYF. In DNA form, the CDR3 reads TGTGCCAGCAGCCCCGGCCCCGGGACCCTCCAAGAGACCCAGTACTTC.

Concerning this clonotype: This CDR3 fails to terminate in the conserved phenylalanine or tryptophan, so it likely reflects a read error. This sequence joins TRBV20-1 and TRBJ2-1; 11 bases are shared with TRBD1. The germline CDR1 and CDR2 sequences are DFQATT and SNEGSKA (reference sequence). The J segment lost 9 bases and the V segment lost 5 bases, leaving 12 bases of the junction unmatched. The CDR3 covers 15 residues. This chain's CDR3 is CSAPSTRTGGTEQFV. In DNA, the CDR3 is TGCAGTGCTCCCTCGACCCGGACAGGGGGCACTGAGCAGTTCGTC.

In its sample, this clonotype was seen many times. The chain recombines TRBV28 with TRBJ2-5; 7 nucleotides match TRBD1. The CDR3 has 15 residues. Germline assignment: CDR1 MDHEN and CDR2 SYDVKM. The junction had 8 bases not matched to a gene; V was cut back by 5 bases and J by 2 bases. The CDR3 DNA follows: TGTGCCAGCAGTCCCAACTCGGGACAGCAAGAGACCCAGTACTTC. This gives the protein CASSPNSGQQETQYF.